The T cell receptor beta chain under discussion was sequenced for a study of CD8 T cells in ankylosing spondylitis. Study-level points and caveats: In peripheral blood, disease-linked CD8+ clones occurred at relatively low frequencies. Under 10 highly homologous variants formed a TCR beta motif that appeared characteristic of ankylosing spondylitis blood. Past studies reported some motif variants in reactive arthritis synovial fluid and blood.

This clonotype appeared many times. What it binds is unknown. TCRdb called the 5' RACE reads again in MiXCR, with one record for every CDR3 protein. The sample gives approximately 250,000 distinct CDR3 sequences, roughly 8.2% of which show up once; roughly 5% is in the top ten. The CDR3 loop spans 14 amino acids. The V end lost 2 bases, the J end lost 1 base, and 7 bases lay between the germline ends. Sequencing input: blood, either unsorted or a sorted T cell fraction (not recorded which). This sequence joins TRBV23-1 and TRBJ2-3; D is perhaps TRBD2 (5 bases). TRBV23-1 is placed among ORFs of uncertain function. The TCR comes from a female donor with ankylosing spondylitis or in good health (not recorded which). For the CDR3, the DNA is TGCGCCAGCAGTCAACAGCGGCGCACAGATACGCAGTATTTT. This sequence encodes CASSQQRRTDTQYF.